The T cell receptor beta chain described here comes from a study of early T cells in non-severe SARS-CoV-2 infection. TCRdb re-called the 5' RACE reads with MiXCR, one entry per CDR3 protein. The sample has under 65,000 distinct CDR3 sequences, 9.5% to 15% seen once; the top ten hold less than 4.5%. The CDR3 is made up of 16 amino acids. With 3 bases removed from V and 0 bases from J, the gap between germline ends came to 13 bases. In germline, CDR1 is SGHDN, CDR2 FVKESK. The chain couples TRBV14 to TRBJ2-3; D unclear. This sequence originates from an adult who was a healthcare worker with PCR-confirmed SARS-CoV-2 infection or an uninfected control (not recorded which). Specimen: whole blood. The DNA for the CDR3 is TGTGCCAGCAGCCATGGAACCTCCTTAAGCACAGATACGCAGTATTTT. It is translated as CASSHGTSLSTDTQYF.